Only a few counts were recorded for the clone carrying this TCR beta chain. The sample originates from a study of cytomegalovirus exposure and HLA in healthy donors. The CDR3 covers 14 residues. Germline V gene sequence: CDR1 MNHEY, CDR2 SMNVEV (reference sequence). V lost 3 bases, J lost 2 bases, and 1 base stayed unmatched. Primers: 60 Vbeta forward and 13 Jbeta reverse. The table came from immunoSEQ multiplex PCR; TCRdb's copy has only in-frame clones and leaves some out. The table has approximately 150,000 clones, 70% to 85% seen once; the top ten hold about 1.7%. The TCR was taken from a man aged 35 to 55 in good health and CMV-seronegative. The material sequenced was PBMCs. V and J are TRBV27 and TRBJ2-7; the match to TRBD2 covers 10 bases. CDR3 bases: TGTGCCAGCAGTTTCAGCGGGGGGGCCTACGAGCAGTACTTC. Its translation: CASSFSGGAYEQYF.